This T cell receptor beta chain derives from a study of T cells in pancreatic ductal adenocarcinoma. The repertoire was sequenced with immunoSEQ multiplex PCR; TCRdb's copy has only in-frame clones and lacks some. The data hold 85,000 to 120,000 clones, with nearly 95% observed a single time. V lost 5 bases, J lost 7 bases, and 14 bases lay in between. This CDR3 contains 13 residues. Germline V gives CDR1 SEHNR, CDR2 FQNEAQ (reference sequence). With regard to this clone: Its antigen is not identified.

General observations from the study: Comparisons of tumor and blood clonality may show falsely lower tumor diversity. Unique clonotypes were around 8-fold more numerous in blood than in tumor.

No neoadjuvant therapy was given to the selected pancreatic ductal adenocarcinoma patients before their surgery. The TCR was taken from a human donor with pancreatic ductal adenocarcinoma. Source material: PBMCs. This chain uses TRBV7-9 with TRBJ1-1, with D uncertain. The CDR3 sequence is CASSRLPTNEAFF. In nucleotides, the CDR3 is TGTGCCAGCAGCCGCCTCCCGACTAATGAAGCTTTCTTT.